This is a list of T cell receptor beta chains from one sample in a study of metastatic and nonmetastatic thyroid tumors. TCRdb reprocessed the PCR reads using MiXCR. The sample carries 30,000 or so clones, roughly 29% recorded once. The sequenced material came from blood. The receptors here all came from a female donor with papillary thyroid cancer or a benign thyroid nodule (not recorded which). Some clones in this sample may be carry-over from other donors' samples. Both conserved end residues are trimmed from each CDR3. Clone size appears in some rows only: once, few, many, or a class for an expanded clone.

abundance	v_gene	len	CDR3aa
medium-sized	TRBV28	11	ASTGTGPYEQY
-	TRBV28	12	ASILGVSGSGYT
-	TRBV11-2	14	ASCPEVRNPYNEQF
many	TRBV25-1	10	ASRGPSYEQY
-	TRBV14	15	ASSQVGVHSGSNVLT
-	TRBV11-1	10	ASSLKSGGQF
many	TRBV6-1	13	ASNLIAGGQETQY
medium-sized	TRBV6-1	13	ASSPRTRLNSPLH
many	TRBV3-1	12	ASSPAGQYEKLF
-	TRBV7-2	12	ASNQVFVEDEQY
few	TRBV6-1	12	ASTMTGSNSHLH
-	TRBV6-1	11	AGIVGMNTEAF
-	TRBV20-1	16	SARLAGARLTSTDTQY
-	TRBV6-2/TRBV6-3	14	ASSPGQGFFSYEQY
once	TRBV3-1	13	ASIQDRVGNSPLH
few	TRBV5-5	13	ASSWPWAGDYEQY
-	TRBV11-3	13	ASSRWDRQEGEQY
few	TRBV2	13	ASRLIGTASYDQY
-	TRBV11-2	14	ASSPAGMSFNSPPH
many	TRBV27	13	ATTGKQTSTDTQY
many	TRBV3-1	17	ASSQDKTLGTLAKNIQY
few	TRBV27	13	ASSLPGQGINEQF
many	TRBV28	10	ASSPQGAALH
few	TRBV6-1	13	ASLRDSPAVVVYT
many	TRBV6-1	11	ASSHQRTDTQY
medium-sized	TRBV20-1	12	SARADRGNTEAF
medium-sized	TRBV6-5	16	ASRGQGAGLGRYNEQF
-	TRBV20-1	13	SAIDLGAGGVGYT
many	TRBV6-1	12	ASRAGQTTGELF
few	TRBV19	9	ASSKQGQQY
many	TRBV13	14	ASSLGRGSPYNEQF
many	TRBV5-5	13	ASSLVGPLNSGYT
-	TRBV18	12	PSSSRGTTDTQY
-	TRBV15	19	ATSIGFSGTGSCSGANVLT
-	TRBV4-2	13	ASSPTRGWAGELF
-	TRBV20-1	18	SAPGFLIPVPALNTGELF
-	TRBV4-1	13	ASSQVMVVRETQY
many	TRBV15	13	ATRTGGGATDTQY
-	TRBV2	11	ASSWAQYSEQY
medium-sized	TRBV6-1	10	ATRAGNTEAF
-	TRBV2	9	ASRPAYEQY
medium-sized	TRBV6-1	11	ASGRGQGSPLH
-	TRBV11-2	14	ASSLTRSLATGELF
many	TRBV24-1	13	ATSDFSGNQETQY
-	TRBV7-6	15	ASSSPERGRDSYEQY
few	TRBV18	13	ASSLRGRGMYEQY
-	TRBV6-1	12	ASSQDTISNGQY
-	TRBV4-3	13	ASGTGGSSYNEQF
few	TRBV27	13	TSSQESAPLYVYT
few	TRBV12-3/TRBV12-4	12	ASSLGSLTYEQY
-	TRBV2	12	ASSVRGVTDTQY
many	TRBV7-8	11	ASSLEEGYEQY
-	TRBV11-3	14	ASILGDGTGSYEQY
many	TRBV29-1	11	SVGANSGNTIY
-	TRBV30	13	AWSVGQGATETQY
-	TRBV11-2	14	ASCLEVRGGYNEQF
-	TRBV11-3	15	ASSPQKGVPSYNEQF